One sample yielded the 8 T cell receptor beta chains listed below, sequenced in a study of cytomegalovirus exposure and HLA in healthy donors. The study ran its PCR with 60 Vbeta and 13 Jbeta primers. Data came from immunoSEQ multiplex PCR; TCRdb stores just in-frame clones and leaves some out. This table holds some 200,000 clones, 75% to 90% found once. Sequenced sample: PBMCs. The receptors derive from a boy aged 2 to 10 in good health and CMV-seronegative.

The chain carries TRBV7-8 and TRBJ1-5; unclear D gene. Germline CDR1 is SGHVS and CDR2 is FQNEAQ. CDR3 length: 15 amino acids. Deletions cut 2 bases from V and 2 bases from J, with 10 bases between. The CDR3 DNA reads as TGTGCCAGCAGCTTACTGCGGGGAGGCAATCAGCCCCAGCATTTT. Amino acid sequence: CASSLLRGGNQPQHF. Filled out from reference TRBV7-8 and TRBJ1-5, the complete variable domain reads GAGVSQSPRYKVAKRGQDVALRCDPISGHVSLFWYQQALGQGPEFLTYFQNEAQLDKSGLPSDRFFAERPEGSVSTLKIQRTQQEDSAVYLCASSLLRGGNQPQHFGDGTRLSIL.

The rearrangement links TRBV2 to TRBJ2-1; D perhaps matches TRBD2 (6 bases). V was clipped by 9 bases and J by 8 bases, with 20 bases between them. Germline V gene sequence: CDR1 SNHLY, CDR2 FYNNEI. The CDR3 runs 14 residues. CDR3 in amino acids: CASHDGFRRDEQFF. In DNA, the CDR3 is TGTGCCAGTCATGACGGGTTCAGGAGGGATGAGCAGTTCTTC.

The chain couples TRBV4-1 to TRBJ2-5; 15 bases match TRBD2. Unmatched junction bases numbered 5, after V lost 5 bases and J lost 4 bases. This CDR3 comprises 16 residues. Looked up from germline, CDR1 is MGHRA and CDR2 is YSYEKL. The CDR3 loop reads CASSSWTSGGGETQYF. As DNA, the CDR3 is TGCGCCAGCAGCTCCTGGACTAGCGGGGGGGGAGAGACCCAGTACTTC.

In this sample, this clone turned up a few times. This chain uses TRBV4-1 with TRBJ1-1; 7 bases line up with TRBD1. Germline V gene lookup returns CDR1 MGHRA and CDR2 YSYEKL. The length of the CDR3 is 18 residues. V dropped 2 bases and J dropped 0; count of bases not matched to a gene: 12. CDR3 sequence reads: CASSQMYRGQNLNTEAFF. CDR3 bases: TGCGCCAGCAGCCAAATGTACAGGGGCCAAAACTTGAACACTGAAGCTTTCTTT.

The chain has TRBV5-6 and TRBJ2-5, with no clear D. CDR3 length: 13 amino acids. Trimming removed 2 bases at V and 5 bases at J, with 10 bases between. Germline CDR1 is SGHDT and CDR2 is YYEEEE. CDR3 residues: CASSFASLETQYF. The CDR3 DNA is TGTGCCAGCAGCTTTGCGAGTCTGGAGACCCAGTACTTC.

The rearrangement joins TRBV7-3 to TRBJ2-5; 10 bases agree with TRBD2. The CDR3 covers 14 residues. CDR1 and CDR2 (germline): SGHTA, FQGTGA. The junction had 2 bases not matched to a gene; V was cut back by 4 bases and J by 3 bases. This chain's CDR3 is CASSSSGGKETQYF. The CDR3 nucleotides read TGTGCCAGCAGCTCTAGCGGGGGAAAAGAGACCCAGTACTTC.

The rearrangement uses TRBV4-1 and TRBJ2-1; 9 nucleotides line up with TRBD2. There are 15 residues in the CDR3. V gave up 6 bases and J gave up 6 bases; unmatched junction bases: 9. CDR1 is MGHRA, CDR2 YSYEKL, per germline. CDR3 sequence reads: CASRLRSGGSNEQFF. CDR3 bases: TGCGCCAGCAGGTTACGTAGCGGGGGATCCAATGAGCAGTTCTTC.

The J gene is TRBJ2-7, the V gene TRBV11-2, with D possibly TRBD1 on 6 matching bases. This CDR3 contains 14 residues. Per the germline V gene, CDR1 is SGHAT and CDR2 is FQNNGV. The germline V and J ends were trimmed by 6 bases and 6 bases, with 18 bases remaining between them. CDR3 protein: CASSPGDLGSEQYF. The CDR3, as DNA: TGTGCCAGCAGTCCAGGGGACCTAGGAAGCGAGCAGTACTTC.